The 17 T cell receptor beta chains below come from one sample, sequenced in a study of a mutant IDH1 vaccine in newly diagnosed glioma. Sequencing was performed with immunoSEQ multiplex PCR; in TCRdb, only in-frame clones are kept and a portion is missing. The sample shows tens of thousands of clones, under 90% of them seen only once. As for time point: week 11, during vaccination. A 20-mer mutant IDH1 peptide at 300 ug was injected subcutaneously with topical imiquimod. These receptors are not linked to any known antigen. Here the sequenced sample was PBMCs, taken from a glioma patient whose treatment included an IDH1 peptide vaccine. These receptor sequences come from a man aged 25 to 40 with glioma.

The chain links TRBV18 to TRBJ1-1, with a possible D match to TRBD1 (5 bases). The CDR3 runs 15 residues. With 1 base removed from V and 5 bases from J, the gap between germline ends came to 14 bases. In germline, CDR1 is KGHSH, CDR2 LQKENI. CDR3 sequence (DNA): TGTGCCAGCTCACCACTCGGGGGAGTGGGGACTGAAGCTTTCTTT. Its translation: CASSPLGGVGTEAFF.

The chain links TRBV6-5 to TRBJ1-2; possible D gene TRBD1, 5 bases. Germline-derived CDR1 and CDR2 are MNHEY and SVGAGI. CDR3 length: 12 amino acids. Trimming took off 6 bases at V and 1 base at J, with 6 bases between the two ends. CDR3 nucleotide sequence: TGTGCCAGCAGGGGGGTTAACTATGGCTACACCTTC. Residues: CASRGVNYGYTF.

About this clone: Germline and junction disagree at one end, which may indicate a read error. The V and J genes are TRBV11-2 and TRBJ2-3; the D gene is possibly TRBD1 (5 bases). Germline-derived CDR1 and CDR2 are SGHAT and FQNNGV. CDR3 length: 16 residues. The CDR3, as DNA: TGTGCCAGCAGATTAGGCCACAGGAGCCCCACAGATACGCAGTATTTT. Its translation: CASRLGHRSPTDTQYF. Looking up the rest from reference TRBV11-2 and TRBJ2-3 gives the full variable domain: EAGVAQSPRYKIIEKRQSVAFWCNPISGHATLYWYQQILGQGPKLLIQFQNNGVVDDSQLPKDRFSAERLKGVDSTLKIQPAKLEDSAVYLCASRLGHRSPTDTQYFGPGTRLTVL.

This clone was found once. For the CDR3, the DNA is TGTGCCACTACGGCCAGGGTCGACGAGCAGTACTTC. It yields the protein CATTARVDEQYF. The chain links TRBV2 to TRBJ2-7, with D possibly TRBD1 on 5 matching bases. V lost 10 bases and J lost 5, with 15 bases in between. This CDR3 has 12 residues. Germline CDR1 is SNHLY and CDR2 is FYNNEI.

The rearrangement links TRBV6-5 to TRBJ1-1; D gene unclear. V gave up 4 bases and J gave up 7 bases, with 10 bases separating them. The CDR3 totals 12 residues. Germline lookup yields CDR1 MNHEY and CDR2 SVGAGI. CDR3 in amino acids: CASSSRPHEAFF. DNA of the CDR3: TGTGCCAGCAGTTCCCGACCCCATGAAGCTTTCTTT.

This clone has more than one count but fewer than ten. The chain links TRBV2 to TRBJ2-7; no definite D call. Looked up from germline, CDR1 is SNHLY and CDR2 is FYNNEI. V lost 3 bases and J 4 bases, leaving 10 bases between the germline ends. The CDR3 contains 13 residues. The CDR3 bases are TGTGCCAGCAGTGATATCTCCCAGTACGAGCAGTACTTC. Its protein product is CASSDISQYEQYF.

This sequence joins TRBV10-1 and TRBJ1-5, with D maybe TRBD1 (5 bases). Germline V lookup: CDR1 WNHNN, CDR2 SYGVQD (reference sequence). The CDR3 is 14 amino acids. The germline V and J ends were trimmed by 0 bases and 5 bases, with 8 bases remaining between them. CDR3 region: CASSESPRDQPQHF. The CDR3 DNA reads as TGCGCCAGCAGTGAGTCCCCCAGGGATCAGCCCCAGCATTTT.

The V and J genes are TRBV2 and TRBJ2-7, with 8 bases fitting TRBD1. Germline CDR1 and CDR2: SNHLY and FYNNEI. This CDR3 is built from 15 residues. Trimming at V came to 4 bases and at J to 2 bases, leaving 7 bases not matched to a gene. Here the CDR3 reads CASSVGQATTYEQYF. The CDR3 DNA reads as TGTGCCAGCAGTGTGGGACAGGCGACGACCTACGAGCAGTACTTC.

The chain uses TRBV30 and TRBJ2-7; unclear D gene. Between the trimmed V and J ends, which lost 4 bases and 2 bases, there was a span of 12 bases. This CDR3 comprises 13 residues. The germline V gene encodes CDR1 GTSNPN and CDR2 SVGIG (reference sequence). The DNA of the CDR3 is TGTGCCTGGATGAGGCAGGTCCCCTACGAGCAGTACTTC. Translation gives CAWMRQVPYEQYF.

The chain is built from TRBV6-6 and TRBJ1-2, with D perhaps TRBD1 (6 bases). The V gene's germline CDR1 is MNHNY and CDR2 SVGAGI (reference sequence). This CDR3 region has 15 residues. V was cut by 1 base and J by 4 bases, with 13 bases left in between. CDR3 sequence: CASSYLDSQTYGYTF. As DNA, the CDR3 is TGTGCCAGCAGTTACTTGGACAGCCAGACCTATGGCTACACCTTC.

The gene calls are TRBV9 and TRBJ2-1; unclear D gene. Germline V gene sequence: CDR1 SGDLS, CDR2 YYNGEE. Trimming pared 0 bases from V and 5 bases from J, leaving 6 bases between. CDR3 size: 13 residues. CDR3: CASSVDVHNEQFF. CDR3 coding DNA: TGTGCCAGCAGCGTAGACGTTCACAATGAGCAGTTCTTC.

The CDR3 sequence: CAWKRTRGRDNEKLFF. The DNA for the CDR3 is TGTGCCTGGAAAAGGACCAGGGGGAGGGATAATGAAAAACTGTTTTTT. The rearrangement links TRBV30 to TRBJ1-4; 7 bases align to TRBD1. Germline CDR1 GTSNPN, CDR2 SVGIG (reference sequence). CDR3 length: 16 amino acids. With 4 bases clipped from V and 4 bases from J, the junction kept 12 bases outside the gene matches.

The chain couples TRBV6-6 to TRBJ1-1, with 8 bases aligning to TRBD1. V trimming: 3 bases; J trimming: 4 bases; junction bases outside the gene matches: 1. This CDR3 is 13 amino acids long. Germline values: CDR1 MNHNY, CDR2 SVGAGI (reference sequence). CDR3 coding DNA: TGTGCCAGCAGTTATGACAGGGGCACTGAAGCTTTCTTT. This sequence encodes CASSYDRGTEAFF.

J is TRBJ1-4 and V is TRBV5-1; D gene unclear. CDR1 and CDR2 from the germline V gene are SGHRS and YFSETQ. The CDR3 loop spans 15 amino acids. The V and J ends lost 2 bases and 2 bases respectively, with 10 bases between them. CDR3 coding DNA: TGCGCCAGCAGCTTTGGTGATACTACTAATGAAAAACTGTTTTTT. The encoded protein is CASSFGDTTNEKLFF.

In this sample, this clone turned up a few times. The V call is TRBV19, the J call TRBJ1-1; D not resolved. CDR3 length: 13 amino acids. The ends were cut back, 1 base at V and 4 bases at J, with 7 bases in the middle. The germline V gene encodes CDR1 LNHDA and CDR2 SQIVND (reference sequence). As DNA, the CDR3 is TGTGCCAGTAGTATAGTCGGTATCACTGAAGCTTTCTTT. The encoded protein is CASSIVGITEAFF.

The chain has TRBV10-3 and TRBJ2-1; D might be TRBD1 (6 bases). The CDR3 has 13 amino acids. CDR1 is ENHRY and CDR2 is SYGVKD in the germline V gene. The V and J ends lost 8 bases and 8 bases respectively, with 16 bases between them. The CDR3 is CAILDRFGDEQFF. In nucleotides, the CDR3 is TGTGCCATCCTCGACAGGTTCGGTGATGAGCAGTTCTTC.

This sequence joins TRBV9 and TRBJ1-2; a possible D gene is TRBD1 (5 bases). V was cut by 0 bases and J by 6 bases, with 15 bases left in between. The germline CDR1 and CDR2 sequences are SGDLS and YYNGEE. The CDR3 sequence is 15 residues long. CDR3 protein: CASSVDFRGSDGYTF. The DNA of the CDR3 is TGTGCCAGCAGCGTAGATTTTAGGGGATCCGATGGCTACACCTTC. Variable domain in full (rest from reference TRBV9 and TRBJ1-2): DSGVTQTPKHLITATGQRVTLRCSPRSGDLSVYWYQQSLDQGLQFLIQYYNGEERAKGNILERFSAQQFPDLHSELNLSSLELGDSALYFCASSVDFRGSDGYTFGSGTRLTVV.